This TCR beta chain originates from a study of cytotoxic CD8 clonotypes in ibrutinib-treated CLL. Remarks on this clone: Its matching antigen is unknown.

About 2.2 micrograms of genomic DNA, which was extracted from cryopreserved PBMCs, served as the material used for the TCR beta libraries. Study-wide findings and caveats: Sampling times differed between sustained-remission and progressing patients. Patients had baseline clonality above age-matched healthy donors, and this clonality moved with circulating CD8+ T-cell counts. Clonality, elevated at ibrutinib response, dropped back toward baseline at progression.

Measured with immunoSEQ multiplex PCR; TCRdb has only the in-frame clones, and not every one. The data hold over 130,000 clones, with approximately 80% observed a single time. This receptor was obtained from a human donor with chronic lymphocytic leukemia. The specimen was PBMCs, collected after 36 months of ibrutinib treatment.

The CDR3 loop is CAIAGQVSSGANVLTF. The CDR3 nucleotides are TGTGCCATAGCGGGACAGGTGAGCTCTGGGGCCAACGTCCTGACTTTC. The chain links TRBV19 to TRBJ2-6; either TRBD1 or TRBD2 may fit D (8 bases each). The germline CDR1 and CDR2 sequences are LNHDA and SQIVND (reference sequence). Trimming cost V 10 bases and J 0 bases, with 16 bases left between them. The CDR3 is made up of 16 amino acids.